The clone carrying this T cell receptor (beta chain) appeared a few times. Its target is unknown. The read stops 3 residues short of the end of the CDR3; the missing end is completed from the germline J gene. Here immunoSEQ multiplex PCR was the method, and the copy in TCRdb shows in-frame clones only, minus some. The repertoire has roughly 14,000 clones, none seen only once; the ten largest take roughly 12%. Germline V gives CDR1 MNHEY, CDR2 SVGEGT. V was cut by 6 bases and J by 1 base, with 6 bases left in between. The CDR3 extends over 12 amino acids. These data originate in a study of T cell clonality in common variable immunodeficiency. Of CVID subjects, some 15 were female and 25 to 30 male, mean age 40. Caucasian heritage predominated among both patients and controls. Study-wide findings and caveats: Reportedly, TCR beta sequences from common variable immunodeficiency showed fewer deletions and N-nucleotide insertions. Compared with controls, CVID subjects had fewer shared TCRbeta clones. CVID patient heterogeneity limited repertoire-clinical complication correlations.

Sequenced: peripheral blood mononuclear cells. The sequence was collected from a human donor with common variable immunodeficiency. The rearrangement joins TRBV6-2 or TRBV6-3 to TRBJ1-1; a possible D gene is TRBD1 (6 bases). The CDR3 loop reads CASRGGNTEAFF. The DNA read from the CDR3 is TGTGCCAGCAGAGGGGGGAACACTGAA.